The TCR beta chain described here comes from a study of STAT3 mutations in large granular lymphocyte leukemia. In the study overall: Roughly half the longitudinally sequenced T-LGLL patients had canonical STAT3 mutations. Immunosuppressive therapy was given to more than half of T-LGLL patients.

This CDR3 spans 14 amino acids. The germline CDR1 and CDR2 sequences are SEHNR and FQNEAQ (reference sequence). V was pared by 5 bases and J by 5 bases, with 7 bases of the junction left unmatched. Average productive template count per sample was approximately 40,000. Produced via immunoSEQ multiplex PCR; TCRdb's table is partial and in-frame only. The data show approximately 22,000 clones, with 94% seen just once and around 6.4% held by the top ten. About this clone itself: Its antigen is as yet unknown.

Broader study findings: At least one immunodominant TCR beta clonotype appeared in every T-cell large granular lymphocyte leukemia patient. All newly emerging clones after therapy were STAT3 wild type.

The sequenced sample was peripheral blood mononuclear cells. The source of this sequence is a man aged 40-49 years with T-cell large granular lymphocyte leukemia. Some clones in this sample may be carry-over from other donors' samples. The chain carries TRBV7-9 and TRBJ1-2, with 8 bases that match TRBD1. The CDR3 DNA reads as TGTGCCAGCAGCCCCGGACAGGGTTGGTATGGCTACACCTTC. Translating gives CASSPGQGWYGYTF.